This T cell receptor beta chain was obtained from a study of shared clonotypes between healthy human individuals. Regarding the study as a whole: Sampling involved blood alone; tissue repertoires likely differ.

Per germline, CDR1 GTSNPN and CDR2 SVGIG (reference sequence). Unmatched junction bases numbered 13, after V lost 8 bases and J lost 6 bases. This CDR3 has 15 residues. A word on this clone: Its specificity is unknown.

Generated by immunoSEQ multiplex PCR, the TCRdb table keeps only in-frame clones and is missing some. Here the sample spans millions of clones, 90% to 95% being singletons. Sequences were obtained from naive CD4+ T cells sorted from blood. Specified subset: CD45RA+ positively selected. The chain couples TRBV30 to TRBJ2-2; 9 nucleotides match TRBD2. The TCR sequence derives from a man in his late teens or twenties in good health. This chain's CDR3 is CAGTPAGGVAGELFF. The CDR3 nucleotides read TGTGCCGGAACCCCAGCGGGAGGTGTTGCCGGGGAGCTGTTTTTT.